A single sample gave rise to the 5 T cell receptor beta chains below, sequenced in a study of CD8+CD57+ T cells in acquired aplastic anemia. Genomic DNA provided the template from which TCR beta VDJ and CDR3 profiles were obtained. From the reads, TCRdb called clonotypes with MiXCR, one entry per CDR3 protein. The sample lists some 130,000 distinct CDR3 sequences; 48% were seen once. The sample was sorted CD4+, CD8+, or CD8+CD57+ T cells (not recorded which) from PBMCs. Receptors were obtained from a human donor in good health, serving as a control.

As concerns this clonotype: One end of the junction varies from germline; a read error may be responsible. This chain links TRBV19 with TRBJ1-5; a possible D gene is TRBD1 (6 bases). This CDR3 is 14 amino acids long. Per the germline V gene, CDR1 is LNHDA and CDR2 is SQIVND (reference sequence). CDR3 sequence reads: CASSGGQINQPQHF. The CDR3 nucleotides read TGTGCCAGTAGTGGAGGACAGATAAATCAGCCCCAGCATTTC.

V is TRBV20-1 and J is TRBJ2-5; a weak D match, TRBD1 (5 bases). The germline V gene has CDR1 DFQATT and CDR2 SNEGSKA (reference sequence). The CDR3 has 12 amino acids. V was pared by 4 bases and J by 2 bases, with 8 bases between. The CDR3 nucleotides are TGCAGTGCTAATGGACAACAAGAGACCCAGTACTTC. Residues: CSANGQQETQYF.

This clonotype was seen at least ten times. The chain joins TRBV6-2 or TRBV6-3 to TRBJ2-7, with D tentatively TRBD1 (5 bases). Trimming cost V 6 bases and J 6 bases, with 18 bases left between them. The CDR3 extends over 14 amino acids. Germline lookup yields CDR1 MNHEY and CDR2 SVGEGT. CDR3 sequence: CASRGSGSSGEQYF. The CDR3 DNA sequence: TGTGCCAGCAGAGGTTCAGGGTCTTCCGGCGAGCAGTACTTC.

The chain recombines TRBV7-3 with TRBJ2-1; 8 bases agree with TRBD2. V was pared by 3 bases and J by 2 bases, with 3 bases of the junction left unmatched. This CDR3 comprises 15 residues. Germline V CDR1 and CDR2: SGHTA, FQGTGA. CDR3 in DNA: TGTGCCAGCAGCTTCGGGGGGGCCCCCTACAATGAGCAGTTCTTC. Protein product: CASSFGGAPYNEQFF.

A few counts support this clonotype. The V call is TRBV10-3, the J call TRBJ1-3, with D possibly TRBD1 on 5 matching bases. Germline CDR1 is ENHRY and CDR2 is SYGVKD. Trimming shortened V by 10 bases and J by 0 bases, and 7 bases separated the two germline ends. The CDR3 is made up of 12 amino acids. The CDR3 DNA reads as TGTGCCACCAGGGACTCTGGAAACACCATATATTTT. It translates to CATRDSGNTIYF.